The 2 T cell receptor beta chains given below trace back to one sample, sequenced in a study of cytomegalovirus exposure and HLA in healthy donors. PCR involved 60 Vbeta and 13 Jbeta primers. Here immunoSEQ multiplex PCR was the method, and the copy in TCRdb shows in-frame clones only, minus some. The table shows around 57,000 clones, with about 89% occurring only once. Sample: PBMCs. These receptors were collected from a man aged 25 to 40 in good health and CMV-seropositive.

This rearrangement joins TRBV9 to TRBJ2-7; possibly TRBD1 for D (6 bases). The germline V gene has CDR1 SGDLS and CDR2 YYNGEE. The CDR3 runs to 14 residues. V was shortened by 0 bases and J by 3 bases, with 10 bases between the two germline ends. The CDR3 nucleotides are TGTGCCAGCAGCGTAGAACAGGGAAACTACGAGCAGTACTTC. Residues: CASSVEQGNYEQYF.

This clone appeared a few times. This chain connects TRBV18 to TRBJ2-2; 7 bases agree with TRBD1. The germline gives CDR1 KGHSH, CDR2 LQKENI. The CDR3 spans 16 residues. V was clipped by 0 bases and J by 3 bases; unmatched bases: 4. The DNA of the CDR3 is TGTGCCAGCTCACCACCGACAGGGTTTGACACCGGGGAGCTGTTTTTT. Protein sequence: CASSPPTGFDTGELFF. Full variable domain (outside the CDR3, taken from reference TRBV18 and TRBJ2-2): NAGVMQNPRHLVRRRGQEARLRCSPMKGHSHVYWYRQLPEEGLKFMVYLQKENIIDESGMPKERFSAEFPKEGPSILRIQQVVRGDSAAYFCASSPPTGFDTGELFFGEGSRLTVL.